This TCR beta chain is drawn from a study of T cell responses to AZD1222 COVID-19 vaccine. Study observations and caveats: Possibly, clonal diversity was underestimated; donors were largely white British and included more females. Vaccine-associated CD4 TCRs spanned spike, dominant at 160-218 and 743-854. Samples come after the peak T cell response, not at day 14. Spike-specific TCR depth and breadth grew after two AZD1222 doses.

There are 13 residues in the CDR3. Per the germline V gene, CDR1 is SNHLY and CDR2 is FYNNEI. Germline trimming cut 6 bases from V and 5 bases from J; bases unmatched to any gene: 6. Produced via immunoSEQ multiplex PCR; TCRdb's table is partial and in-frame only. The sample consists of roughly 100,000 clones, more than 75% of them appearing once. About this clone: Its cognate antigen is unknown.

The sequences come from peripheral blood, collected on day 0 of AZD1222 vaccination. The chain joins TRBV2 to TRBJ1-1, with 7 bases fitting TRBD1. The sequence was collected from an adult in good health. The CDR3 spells CASSRQGRTEAFF. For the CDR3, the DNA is TGTGCCAGCAGCCGACAGGGAAGGACTGAAGCTTTCTTT.